The clone carrying this T cell receptor (beta chain) occurred a few times. The antigen remains unidentified. TCRdb passed the 5' RACE reads through MiXCR, listing each CDR3 protein once. Of 400,000 to 500,000 distinct CDR3 sequences in the sample, approximately 25% are singletons; the top ten hold 8.8%. This sample stems from a study of T-cell memory formation after mild COVID-19. Study-wide context: Largely, the TCR clusters proved donor specific.

General study points: Some responding clones appeared in pre-infection memory, suggesting cross-reactive memory joined.

V was trimmed by 3 bases and J by 5 bases, leaving 5 bases between them. The CDR3 contains 11 residues. The germline gives CDR1 LNHDA, CDR2 SQIVND (reference sequence). Sequencing was performed on PBMCs or a T cell subset sorted from them (not recorded which). The sequence was obtained from an adult woman who had mild COVID-19 (a few samples of this study predate the infection). Cell type and time point are not known. The V and J genes are TRBV19 and TRBJ2-7; no clear D gene. CDR3 protein: CASSMSHEQYF. The CDR3 DNA sequence: TGTGCCAGTAGTATGTCCCACGAGCAGTACTTC.